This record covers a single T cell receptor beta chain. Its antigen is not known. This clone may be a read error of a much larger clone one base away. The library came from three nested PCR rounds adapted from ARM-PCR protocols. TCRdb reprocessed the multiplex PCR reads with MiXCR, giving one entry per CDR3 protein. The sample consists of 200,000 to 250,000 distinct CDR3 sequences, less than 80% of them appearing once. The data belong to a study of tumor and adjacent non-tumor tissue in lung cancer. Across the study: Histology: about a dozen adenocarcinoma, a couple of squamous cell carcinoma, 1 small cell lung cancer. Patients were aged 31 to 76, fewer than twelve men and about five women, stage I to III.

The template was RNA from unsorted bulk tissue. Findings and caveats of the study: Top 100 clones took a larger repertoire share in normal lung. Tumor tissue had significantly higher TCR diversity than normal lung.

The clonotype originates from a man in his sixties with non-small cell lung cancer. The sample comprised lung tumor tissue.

The DNA of the CDR3 is TGTGCCAGCATCTACGGTGAAGAGCAGTTCTTC. Translation gives CASIYGEEQFF. The genes are TRBV12-3 or TRBV12-4 and TRBJ2-1; D remains unclear. Between the trimmed V and J ends, which lost 7 bases and 10 bases, there was a span of 11 bases. The CDR3 is 11 amino acids.